The clone carrying this T cell receptor (beta chain) has more than one count but fewer than ten. The CDR3 runs 12 residues. V lost 8 bases to trimming and J lost 7 bases, with 14 bases between them. CDR1 is GTSNPN and CDR2 is SVGIG in the germline V gene (reference sequence). Everyone who donated was a healthy bone marrow donor. The PCR had 60 Vbeta and 13 Jbeta primers. The repertoire was sequenced with immunoSEQ multiplex PCR; TCRdb's copy has only in-frame clones and lacks some. The table records around 70,000 clones, 78% of them present only once. The data were taken from a study of cytomegalovirus exposure and HLA in healthy donors. Study summary: A data release that came early held 80 million or so unique TCRs from HLA-typed donors.

J is TRBJ2-2 and V is TRBV30; possibly TRBD2 for D (6 bases). Sequences were obtained from PBMCs. This sequence was found in a woman aged 35 to 49 in good health and CMV-seropositive. CDR3: CARAGPNGELFF. In DNA form, the CDR3 reads TGTGCCCGGGCGGGACCGAACGGGGAGCTGTTTTTT.